This T cell receptor (beta chain) was identified during a study of vaccination effects on CD4 cells after COVID-19. Comment on this clone: Its antigen remains unknown.

Antigen-specific CD4+ T cells expanded by the ViraFEST assay with viral peptide pools were then sequenced. Cells that had been cultured for roughly 9 days were the source of isolated CD4+ T cells. The vaccine recipients had no prior SARS-CoV-2 infection, with negative nucleocapsid antibodies. Clones were read by immunoSEQ multiplex PCR, and TCRdb kept only the in-frame ones, dropping some. The sample has approximately 40,000 clones, under 70% seen once. This CDR3 comprises 19 residues. Trimming took 5 bases from V and 7 from J; bases not matched to a gene: 19. CDR1 and CDR2 (germline): SGHTA, FQGNSA. Sequencing was performed on CD4+ T cells from PBMCs cultured with SARS-CoV-2 spike peptides, taken before COVID-19 vaccination. The gene calls are TRBV7-2 and TRBJ2-1; the match to TRBD2 covers 11 bases. The receptor comes from a human donor who received a COVID-19 vaccine. The CDR3 DNA follows: TGTGCCAGCAGCCTCGCCGGGCCGAGACTAGCGGGATTTGCAAATGAGCAGTTCTTC. This sequence encodes CASSLAGPRLAGFANEQFF.